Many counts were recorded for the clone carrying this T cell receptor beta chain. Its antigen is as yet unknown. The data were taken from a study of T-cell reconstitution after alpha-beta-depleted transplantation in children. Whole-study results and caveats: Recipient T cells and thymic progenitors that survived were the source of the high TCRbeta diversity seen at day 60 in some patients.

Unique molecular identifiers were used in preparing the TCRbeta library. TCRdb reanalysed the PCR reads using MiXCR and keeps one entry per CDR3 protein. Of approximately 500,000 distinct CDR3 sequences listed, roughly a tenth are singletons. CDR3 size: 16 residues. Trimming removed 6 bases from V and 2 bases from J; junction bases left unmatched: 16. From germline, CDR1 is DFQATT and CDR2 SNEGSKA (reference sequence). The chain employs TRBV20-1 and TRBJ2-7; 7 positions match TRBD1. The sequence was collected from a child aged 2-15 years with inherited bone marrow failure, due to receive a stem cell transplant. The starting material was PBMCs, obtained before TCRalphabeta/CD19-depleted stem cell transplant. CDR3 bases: TGCAGTGCCCTAGGCCCCTTTGAGGGGGCCCCCTACGAGCAGTACTTC. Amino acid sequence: CSALGPFEGAPYEQYF.